What follows are 3 T cell receptor beta chains derived from one specimen sequenced in a study of cytomegalovirus exposure and HLA in healthy donors. The PCR made use of 60 Vbeta and 13 Jbeta primers. Some clones are missing from TCRdb's copy, which holds only in-frame ones; the method was immunoSEQ multiplex PCR. Of some 200,000 clones in the sample, 75% to 85% were seen once. The specimen was PBMCs. These receptors were taken from a girl aged 10 to 17 in good health and CMV-seropositive.

This clone has just a few counts. V usage is TRBV10-2 and J usage is TRBJ2-1, with 10 bases that match TRBD2. Germline lookup yields CDR1 WSHSY and CDR2 SAAADI. V shed 6 bases, J shed 9 bases, and the junction held 8 bases outside the gene matches. This CDR3 has 14 amino acids. CDR3 nucleotide sequence: TGCGCCAGCAGCCAACTAGCGGGGTTTGGTGAGCAGTTCTTC. Its translation is CASSQLAGFGEQFF.

The chain recombines TRBV5-6 with TRBJ2-3; 9 bases agree with TRBD1. J lost 4 bases, V lost 4 bases, and 1 base had no gene match. The CDR3 consists of 13 residues. Germline V gene sequence: CDR1 SGHDT, CDR2 YYEEEE. The CDR3 nucleotides are TGTGCCAGCAGCCGACAGGGGGCAGATACGCAGTATTTT. Residues: CASSRQGADTQYF.

CDR3 sequence: CASSLGGDRGNTIYF. DNA for the CDR3: TGTGCCTCCAGCTTAGGCGGGGATAGGGGAAACACCATATATTTT. V is TRBV5-4 and J is TRBJ1-3; the D is unclear. The CDR3 loop spans 15 amino acids. V was clipped by 10 bases and J by 4 bases, with 21 bases between them. From germline, CDR1 is SGHNT and CDR2 YYREEE (reference sequence).